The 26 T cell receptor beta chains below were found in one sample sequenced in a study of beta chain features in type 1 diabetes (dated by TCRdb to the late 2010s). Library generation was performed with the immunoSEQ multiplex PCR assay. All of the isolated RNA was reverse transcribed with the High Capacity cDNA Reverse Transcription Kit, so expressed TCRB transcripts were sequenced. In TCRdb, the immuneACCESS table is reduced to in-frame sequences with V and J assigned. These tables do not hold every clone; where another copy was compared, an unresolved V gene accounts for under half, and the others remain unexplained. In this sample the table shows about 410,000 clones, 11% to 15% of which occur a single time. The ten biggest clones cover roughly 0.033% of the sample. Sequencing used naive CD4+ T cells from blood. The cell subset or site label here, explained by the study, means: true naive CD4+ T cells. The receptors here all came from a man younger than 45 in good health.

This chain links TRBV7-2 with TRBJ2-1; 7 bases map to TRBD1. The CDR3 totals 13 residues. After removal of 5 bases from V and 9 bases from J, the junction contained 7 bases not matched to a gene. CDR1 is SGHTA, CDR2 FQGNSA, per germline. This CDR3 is CASSPRSGGEQFF. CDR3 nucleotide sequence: TGTGCCAGCAGCCCCCGCTCAGGGGGTGAGCAGTTCTTC.

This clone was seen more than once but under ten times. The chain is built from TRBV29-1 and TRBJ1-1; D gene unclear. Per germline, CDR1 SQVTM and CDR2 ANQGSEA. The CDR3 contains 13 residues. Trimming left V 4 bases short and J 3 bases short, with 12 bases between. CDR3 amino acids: CSVALRGDTEAFF. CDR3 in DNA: TGCAGCGTTGCACTTCGTGGGGACACTGAAGCTTTCTTT.

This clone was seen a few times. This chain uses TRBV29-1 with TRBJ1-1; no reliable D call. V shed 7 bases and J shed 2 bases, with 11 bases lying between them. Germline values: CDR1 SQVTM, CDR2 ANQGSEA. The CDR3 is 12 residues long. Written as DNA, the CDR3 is TGCAGCGCCGATGACGGAAACACTGAAGCTTTCTTT. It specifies CSADDGNTEAFF.

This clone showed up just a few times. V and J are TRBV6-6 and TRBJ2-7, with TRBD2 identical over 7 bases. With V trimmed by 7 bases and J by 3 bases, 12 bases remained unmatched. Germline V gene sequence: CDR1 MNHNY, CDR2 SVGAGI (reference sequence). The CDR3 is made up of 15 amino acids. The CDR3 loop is CASNQWGEGLYEQYV. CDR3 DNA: TGTGCCAGCAATCAATGGGGGGAGGGCCTCTACGAGCAGTACGTC.

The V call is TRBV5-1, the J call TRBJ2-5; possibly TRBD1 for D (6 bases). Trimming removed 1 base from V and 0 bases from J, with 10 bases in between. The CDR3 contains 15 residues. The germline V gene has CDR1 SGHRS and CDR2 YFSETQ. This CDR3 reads CASSLTGSNQETQYF. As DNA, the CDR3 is TGCGCCAGCAGCTTGACAGGGTCCAACCAAGAGACCCAGTACTTC.

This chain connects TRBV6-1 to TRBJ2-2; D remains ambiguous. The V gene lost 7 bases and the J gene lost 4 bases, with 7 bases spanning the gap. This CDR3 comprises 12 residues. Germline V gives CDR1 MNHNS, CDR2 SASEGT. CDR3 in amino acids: CASTPFTGELFF. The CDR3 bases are TGTGCCAGCACGCCCTTCACCGGGGAGCTGTTTTTT.

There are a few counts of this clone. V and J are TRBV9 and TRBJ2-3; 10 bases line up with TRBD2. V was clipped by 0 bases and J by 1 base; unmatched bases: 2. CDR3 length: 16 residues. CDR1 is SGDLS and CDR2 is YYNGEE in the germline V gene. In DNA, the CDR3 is TGTGCCAGCAGCGTAGTAGCGGGGGGCGGCACAGATACGCAGTATTTT. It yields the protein CASSVVAGGGTDTQYF. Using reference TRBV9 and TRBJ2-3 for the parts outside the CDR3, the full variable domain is DSGVTQTPKHLITATGQRVTLRCSPRSGDLSVYWYQQSLDQGLQFLIQYYNGEERAKGNILERFSAQQFPDLHSELNLSSLELGDSALYFCASSVVAGGGTDTQYFGPGTRLTVL.

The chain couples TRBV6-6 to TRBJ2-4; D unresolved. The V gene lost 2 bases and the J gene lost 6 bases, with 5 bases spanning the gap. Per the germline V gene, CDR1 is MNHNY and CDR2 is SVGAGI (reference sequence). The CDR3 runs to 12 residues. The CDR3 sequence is CASSYVRNIQYF. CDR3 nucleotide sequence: TGTGCCAGCAGTTACGTGCGAAACATTCAGTACTTC.

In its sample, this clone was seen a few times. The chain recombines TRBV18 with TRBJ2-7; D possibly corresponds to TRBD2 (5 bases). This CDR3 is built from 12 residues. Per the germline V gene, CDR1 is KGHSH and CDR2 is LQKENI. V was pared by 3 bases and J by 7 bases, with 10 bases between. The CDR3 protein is CASSPATGEQYV. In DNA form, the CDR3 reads TGTGCCAGCTCACCCGCAACGGGGGAGCAGTACGTC.

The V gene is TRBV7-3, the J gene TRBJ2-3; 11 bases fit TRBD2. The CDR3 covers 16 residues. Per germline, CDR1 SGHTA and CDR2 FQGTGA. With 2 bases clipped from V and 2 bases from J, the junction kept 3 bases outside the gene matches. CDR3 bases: TGTGCCAGCAGCTTACTAGCGGGAGGACCCACAGATACGCAGTATTTT. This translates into CASSLLAGGPTDTQYF.

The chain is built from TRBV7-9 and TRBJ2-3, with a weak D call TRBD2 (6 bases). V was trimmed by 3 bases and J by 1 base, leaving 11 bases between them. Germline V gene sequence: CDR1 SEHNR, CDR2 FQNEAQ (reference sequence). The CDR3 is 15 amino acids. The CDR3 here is CASSFLGGGTDTQYF. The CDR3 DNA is TGTGCCAGCAGCTTTTTGGGGGGAGGCACAGATACGCAGTATTTT.

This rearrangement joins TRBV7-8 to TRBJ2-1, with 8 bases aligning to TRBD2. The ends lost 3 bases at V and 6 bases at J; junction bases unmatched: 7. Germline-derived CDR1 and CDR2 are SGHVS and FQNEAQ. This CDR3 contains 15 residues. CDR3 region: CASSFLAGRRNEQFF. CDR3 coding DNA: TGTGCCAGCAGCTTCTTAGCGGGACGCCGCAATGAGCAGTTCTTC.

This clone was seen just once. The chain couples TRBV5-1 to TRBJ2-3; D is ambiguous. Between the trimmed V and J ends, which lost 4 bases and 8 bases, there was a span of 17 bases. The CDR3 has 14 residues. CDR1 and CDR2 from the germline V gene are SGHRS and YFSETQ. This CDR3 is CASSPPNTRGTQYF. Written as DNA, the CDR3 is TGCGCCAGCAGCCCACCAAACACCAGAGGTACGCAGTATTTT.

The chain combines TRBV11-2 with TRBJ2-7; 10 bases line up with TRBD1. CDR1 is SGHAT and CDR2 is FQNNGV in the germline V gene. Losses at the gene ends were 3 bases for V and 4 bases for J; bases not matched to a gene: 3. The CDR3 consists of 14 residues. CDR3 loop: CASSLGQGLYEQYF. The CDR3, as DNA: TGTGCCAGCAGCTTGGGACAGGGGCTGTACGAGCAGTACTTC.

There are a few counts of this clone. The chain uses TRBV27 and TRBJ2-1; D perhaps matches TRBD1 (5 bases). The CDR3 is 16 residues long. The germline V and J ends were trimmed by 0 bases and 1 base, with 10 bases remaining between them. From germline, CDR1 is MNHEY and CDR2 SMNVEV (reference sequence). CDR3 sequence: CASSLSGLVSYNEQFF. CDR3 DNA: TGTGCCAGCAGTTTATCGGGGCTAGTGTCCTACAATGAGCAGTTCTTC.

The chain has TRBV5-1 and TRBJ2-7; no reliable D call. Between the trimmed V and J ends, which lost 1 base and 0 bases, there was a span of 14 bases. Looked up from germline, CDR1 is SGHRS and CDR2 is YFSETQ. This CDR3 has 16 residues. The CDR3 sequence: CASSLISEKDSYEQYV. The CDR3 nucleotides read TGCGCCAGCAGCTTGATAAGCGAAAAGGACTCCTACGAGCAGTACGTC.

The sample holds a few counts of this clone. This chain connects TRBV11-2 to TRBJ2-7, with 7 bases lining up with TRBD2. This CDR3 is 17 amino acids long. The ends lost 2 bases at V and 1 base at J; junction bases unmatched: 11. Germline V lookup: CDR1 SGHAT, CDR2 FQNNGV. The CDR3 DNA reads TGTGCCAGCAGCTTACCGGGACTATTCTCCTCGTCCTACGAGCAGTACTTC. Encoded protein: CASSLPGLFSSSYEQYF.

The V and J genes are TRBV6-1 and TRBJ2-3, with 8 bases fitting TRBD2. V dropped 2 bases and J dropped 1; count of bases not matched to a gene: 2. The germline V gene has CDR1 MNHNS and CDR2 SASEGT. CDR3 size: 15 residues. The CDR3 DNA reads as TGTGCCAGCAGTGAAACGGGAGGGGGCACAGATACGCAGTATTTT. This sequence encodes CASSETGGGTDTQYF.

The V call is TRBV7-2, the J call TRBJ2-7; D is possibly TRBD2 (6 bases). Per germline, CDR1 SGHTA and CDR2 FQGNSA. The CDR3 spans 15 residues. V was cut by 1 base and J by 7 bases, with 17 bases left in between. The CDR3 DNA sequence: TGTGCCAGCAGCTTAGTGCCGGGAGAAGTGGGGGAGCAGTACGTC. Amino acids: CASSLVPGEVGEQYV.

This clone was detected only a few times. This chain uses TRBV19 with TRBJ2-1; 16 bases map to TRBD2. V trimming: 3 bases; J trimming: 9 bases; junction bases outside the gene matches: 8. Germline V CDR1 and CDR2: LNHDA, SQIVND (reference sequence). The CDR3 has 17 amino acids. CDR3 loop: CASSIPGTSGRALEQFF. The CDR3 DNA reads TGTGCCAGTAGTATCCCCGGGACTAGCGGGAGGGCCCTTGAGCAGTTCTTC. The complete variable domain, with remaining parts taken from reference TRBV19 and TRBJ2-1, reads DGGITQSPKYLFRKEGQNVTLSCEQNLNHDAMYWYRQDPGQGLRLIYYSQIVNDFQKGDIAEGYSVSREKKESFPLTVTSAQKNPTAFYLCASSIPGTSGRALEQFFGPGTRLTVL.

The CDR3 here is CSVVGHRDTTQYF. CDR3 DNA sequence: TGCAGCGTTGTCGGACACAGGGACACCACCCAGTACTTC. The chain couples TRBV29-1 to TRBJ2-7, with TRBD1 as a possible D gene (6 bases). The CDR3 contains 13 residues. Between the trimmed V and J ends, which lost 4 bases and 10 bases, there was a span of 20 bases. Germline V gene sequence: CDR1 SQVTM, CDR2 ANQGSEA.

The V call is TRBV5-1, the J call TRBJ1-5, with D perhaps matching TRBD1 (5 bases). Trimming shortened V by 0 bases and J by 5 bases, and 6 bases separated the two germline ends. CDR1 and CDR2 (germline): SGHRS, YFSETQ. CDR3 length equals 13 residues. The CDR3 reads CASSLEGYQPQHF. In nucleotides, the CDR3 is TGCGCCAGCAGCTTGGAGGGGTATCAGCCCCAGCATTTT.

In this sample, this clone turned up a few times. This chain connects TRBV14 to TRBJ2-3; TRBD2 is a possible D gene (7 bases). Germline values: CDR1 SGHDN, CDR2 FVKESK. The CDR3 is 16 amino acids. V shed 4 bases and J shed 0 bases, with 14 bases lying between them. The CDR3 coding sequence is TGTGCCAGCAGCCCCCTGCGGGGGCGCAGCACAGATACGCAGTATTTT. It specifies CASSPLRGRSTDTQYF.

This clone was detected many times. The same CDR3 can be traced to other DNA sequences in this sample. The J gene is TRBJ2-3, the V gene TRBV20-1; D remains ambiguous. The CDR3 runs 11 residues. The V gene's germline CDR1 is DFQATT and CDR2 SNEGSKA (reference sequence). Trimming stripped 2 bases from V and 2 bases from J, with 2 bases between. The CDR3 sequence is CSARITDTQYF. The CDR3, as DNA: TGCAGTGCTAGAATCACAGATACGCAGTATTTT.

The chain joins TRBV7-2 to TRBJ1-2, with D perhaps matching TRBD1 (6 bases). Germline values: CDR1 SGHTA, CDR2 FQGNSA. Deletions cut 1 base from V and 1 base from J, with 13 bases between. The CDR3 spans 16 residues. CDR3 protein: CASSLDGAGVNYGYTF. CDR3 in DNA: TGTGCCAGCAGCTTAGATGGGGCAGGGGTTAACTATGGCTACACCTTC.

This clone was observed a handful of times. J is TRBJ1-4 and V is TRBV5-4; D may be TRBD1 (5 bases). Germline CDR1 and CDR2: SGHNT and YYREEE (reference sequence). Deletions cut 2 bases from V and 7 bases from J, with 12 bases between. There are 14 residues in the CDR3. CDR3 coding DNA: TGTGCCAGCAGCTTCGGTACAGGACCTGAAAAACTGTTTTTT. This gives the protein CASSFGTGPEKLFF.